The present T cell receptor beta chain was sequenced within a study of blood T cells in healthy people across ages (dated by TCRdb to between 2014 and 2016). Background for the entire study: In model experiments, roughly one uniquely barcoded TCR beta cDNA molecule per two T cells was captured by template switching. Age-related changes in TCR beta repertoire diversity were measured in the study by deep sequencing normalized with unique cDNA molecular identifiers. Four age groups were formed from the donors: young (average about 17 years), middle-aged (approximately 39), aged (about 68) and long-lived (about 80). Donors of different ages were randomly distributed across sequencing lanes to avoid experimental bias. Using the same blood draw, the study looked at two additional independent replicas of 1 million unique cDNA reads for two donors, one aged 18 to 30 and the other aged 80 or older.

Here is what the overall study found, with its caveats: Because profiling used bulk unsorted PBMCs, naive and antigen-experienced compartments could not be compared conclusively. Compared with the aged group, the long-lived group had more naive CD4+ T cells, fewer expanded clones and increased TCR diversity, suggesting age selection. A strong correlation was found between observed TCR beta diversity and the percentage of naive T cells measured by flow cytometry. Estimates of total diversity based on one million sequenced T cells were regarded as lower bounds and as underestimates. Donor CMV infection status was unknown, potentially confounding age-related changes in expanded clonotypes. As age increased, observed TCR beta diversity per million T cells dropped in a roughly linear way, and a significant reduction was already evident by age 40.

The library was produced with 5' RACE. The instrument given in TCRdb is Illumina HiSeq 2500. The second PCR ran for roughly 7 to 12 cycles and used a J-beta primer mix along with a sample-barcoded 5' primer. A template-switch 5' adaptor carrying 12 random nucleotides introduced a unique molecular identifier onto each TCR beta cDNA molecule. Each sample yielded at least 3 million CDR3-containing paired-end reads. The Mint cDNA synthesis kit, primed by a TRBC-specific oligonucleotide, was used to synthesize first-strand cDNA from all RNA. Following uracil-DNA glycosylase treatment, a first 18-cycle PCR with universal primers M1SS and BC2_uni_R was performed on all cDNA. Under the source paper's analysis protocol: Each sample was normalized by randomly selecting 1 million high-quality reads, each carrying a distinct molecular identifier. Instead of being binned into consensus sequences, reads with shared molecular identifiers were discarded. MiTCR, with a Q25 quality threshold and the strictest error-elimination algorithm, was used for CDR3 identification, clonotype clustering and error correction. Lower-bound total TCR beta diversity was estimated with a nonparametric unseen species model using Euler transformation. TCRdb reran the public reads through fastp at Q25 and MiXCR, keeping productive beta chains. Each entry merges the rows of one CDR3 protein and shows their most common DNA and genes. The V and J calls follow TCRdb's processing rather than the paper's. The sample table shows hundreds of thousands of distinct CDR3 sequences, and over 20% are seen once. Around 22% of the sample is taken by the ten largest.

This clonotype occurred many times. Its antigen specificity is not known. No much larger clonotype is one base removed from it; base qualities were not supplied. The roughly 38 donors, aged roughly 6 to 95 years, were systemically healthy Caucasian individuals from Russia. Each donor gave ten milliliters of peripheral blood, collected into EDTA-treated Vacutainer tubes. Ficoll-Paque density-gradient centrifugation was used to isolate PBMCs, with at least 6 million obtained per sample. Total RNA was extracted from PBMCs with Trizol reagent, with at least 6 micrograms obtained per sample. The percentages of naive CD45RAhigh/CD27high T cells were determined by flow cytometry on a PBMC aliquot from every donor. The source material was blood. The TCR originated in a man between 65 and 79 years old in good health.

The nucleotides read TGCGCCAGCAGCTTGCCCAGGGACCCTGGAAACACCATATATTTT. Its protein product is CASSLPRDPGNTIYF. The receptor chain draws on TRBV5-1 and TRBJ1-3, with TRBD1 tentatively as D gene (5 bases match). The germline V gene yields SGHRS for CDR1 and YFSETQ for CDR2. Trimming removed 1 base from V and 2 bases from J, leaving 10 bases between the germline ends. Counted from cysteine to phenylalanine, this CDR3 has 15 amino acids. The read is trimmed to its CDR3 DNA, 45 bases read in frame from base 1.